This T cell receptor beta chain was sequenced for a study of beta chain features in type 1 diabetes. The study, taken as a whole, reports: Relative to healthy donors, patients appeared to have naive, central memory and Treg TCRB repertoires that were more similar. cDNA-based sequencing might over-represent cells highly expressing TCR. Reduced insertions and increased deletions marked VDJ junctions in type 1 diabetes patients. All four CD4+ subsets from Type 1 diabetes patients carried moderately but significantly shorter TCRB CDR3s.

In the case of this clone: Its antigen is not known.

Each sorted fraction was over 95% pure. What was sequenced were expressed TCRB transcripts, since all of the isolated RNA had been reverse transcribed. Sequencing used immunoSEQ multiplex PCR; TCRdb keeps in-frame clones, though not all of them. The sample lists some 240,000 clones; 16% were seen once. Sequencing input: naive CD4+ T cells from blood. This receptor was taken from a man in his thirties or forties with type 1 diabetes.

CDR3 protein: CAWSVQGSRGYTF. The CDR3 DNA is TGTGCCTGGAGTGTACAGGGGAGTCGGGGCTACACCTTC. V is TRBV30 and J is TRBJ1-2, with 7 nucleotides matching TRBD1. The CDR3 length is 13 residues. Germline V gene sequence: CDR1 GTSNPN, CDR2 SVGIG (reference sequence). With V trimmed by 0 bases and J by 8 bases, 6 bases remained unmatched. The variable domain in full, completed from reference TRBV30 and TRBJ1-2, reads SQTIHQWPATLVQPVGSPLSLECTVEGTSNPNLYWYRQAAGRGLQLLFYSVGIGQISSEVPQNLSASRPQDRQFILSSKKLLLSDSGFYLCAWSVQGSRGYTFGSGTRLTVV.